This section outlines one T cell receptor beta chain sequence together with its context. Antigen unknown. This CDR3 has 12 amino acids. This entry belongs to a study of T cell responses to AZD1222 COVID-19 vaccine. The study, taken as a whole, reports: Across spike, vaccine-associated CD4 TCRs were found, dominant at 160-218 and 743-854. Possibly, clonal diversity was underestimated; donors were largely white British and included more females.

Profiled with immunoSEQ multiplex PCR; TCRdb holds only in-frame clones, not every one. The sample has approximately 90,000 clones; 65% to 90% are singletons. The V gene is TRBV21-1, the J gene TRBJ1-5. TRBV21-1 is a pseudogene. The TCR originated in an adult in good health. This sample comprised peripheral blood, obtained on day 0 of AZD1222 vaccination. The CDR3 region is CASSKADQPQHF. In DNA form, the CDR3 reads TGTGCCAGCAGCAAAGCGGATCAGCCCCAGCATTTT.